The sequence of this T cell receptor beta chain was determined in a study of cytomegalovirus exposure and HLA in healthy donors. Amplification used 60 Vbeta primers and 13 Jbeta primers. The method was immunoSEQ multiplex PCR; TCRdb's version includes in-frame clones alone and lacks a portion of them. There are tens of thousands of clones in the sample; more than 70% occur only once, and about 2.2% lies in the top ten. Study findings and constraints: V- and J-gene trimming in TCR beta was tied to a missense DCLRE1C variant by an analysis performed later.

In regard to this clone: What it recognizes is unknown.

V was trimmed by 3 bases and J by 0 bases, leaving 6 bases between them. CDR3 size: 15 residues. Looked up from germline, CDR1 is MRHNA and CDR2 is SNTAGT. Sequencing was carried out using PBMCs. The gene calls are TRBV6-4 and TRBJ2-6; D unclear. The source of this sequence is a man aged 35 to 55 in good health and CMV-seronegative. In nucleotides, the CDR3 is TGTGCCAGCAGTGATCCCCTCTCTGGGGCCAACGTCCTGACTTTC. Translation: CASSDPLSGANVLTF.